This TCR beta chain was captured by sequencing in a study of identical twins. This clonotype was detected only a few times. Its antigen is not identified. V gave up 3 bases and J gave up 1 base; unmatched junction bases: 3. The CDR3 totals 15 residues. Germline V gene sequence: CDR1 SGHTA, CDR2 FQGNSA. TCRdb itself ran the 5' RACE reads through MiXCR, one entry per CDR3 protein. The sample gives over 500,000 distinct CDR3 sequences, under 25% of which show up once; about 0.93% is in the top ten. Whole-study results and caveats: Memory repertoires lacked the insertion deficit that abundant cord blood beta clonotypes showed. Researchers reported weaker excess twin sharing in beta out-of-frame sequences. Model-predicted out-of-frame TCR alpha sharing fell below observed values in monozygotic twins.

The same data also went into a second study, on T cells expressing NK-cell markers. That source notes: In several experiments, sorting was confined to alpha-beta TCR T cells through use of an anti-gamma-delta TCR antibody.

The sequencing sample was made of CD4+ T cells sorted from blood. V usage is TRBV7-2 and J usage is TRBJ2-1; TRBD2 agrees at 7 bases. The receptor's source is a woman aged 18-29 years in good health. The CDR3 is CASSFLGGSYNEQFF. CDR3 sequence (DNA): TGTGCCAGCAGCTTCTTGGGGGGGTCCTACAATGAGCAGTTCTTC. Filled out from reference TRBV7-2 and TRBJ2-1, the complete variable domain reads GAGVSQSPSNKVTEKGKDVELRCDPISGHTALYWYRQSLGQGLEFLIYFQGNSAPDKSGLPSDRFSAERTGGSVSTLTIQRTQQEDSAVYLCASSFLGGSYNEQFFGPGTRLTVL.